A selection of T cell receptor beta chains follows, all from one sample in a study of blood T cell repertoires in COVID-19. Libraries were prepared by immunoSEQ multiplex PCR; TCRdb keeps only in-frame clonotypes and omits some of them. The repertoire has around 130,000 clones, around 78% of them found once; the top ten carry 10% to 11%. Material: peripheral blood. These receptors were collected from a human donor in a cohort sampled during active COVID-19. CDR3s include the opening cysteine and the closing phenylalanine or tryptophan. D genes are given only for firm matches. Clone size, where shown, is once, few, many, or a class for clones that have expanded.

V gene	clone size	D gene	J gene	CDR3 protein	CDR3 DNA
TRBV24-1	once	TRBD1	TRBJ2-1	CATSEPGGNEQFF	TGTGCCACCAGTGAGCCAGGGGGCAATGAGCAGTTCTTC
TRBV5-1	.	.	TRBJ2-3	CASSLYGWTVLTPTDTQYF	TGCGCCAGCAGCTTGTACGGGTGGACAGTGCTAACCCCCACAGATACGCAGTATTTT
TRBV5-5	.	TRBD2	TRBJ2-1	CASSPTSSGWVNEQFF	TGTGCCAGCAGCCCAACCTCTAGCGGCTGGGTTAATGAGCAGTTCTTC
TRBV3-1/TRBV3-2	few	TRBD1	TRBJ2-6	CASSLRTGGLGANVLTF	TGTGCCAGCAGCCTTCGGACAGGGGGCCTTGGGGCCAACGTCCTGACTTTC
TRBV29-1	.	.	TRBJ1-1	CSVGGRMNTEAFF	TGCAGCGTTGGTGGCAGAATGAACACTGAAGCTTTCTTT
TRBV13	.	TRBD2	TRBJ2-1	CASSFGLIGRGSYNEQFF	TGTGCCAGCAGCTTCGGGTTAATAGGGCGGGGGAGCTACAATGAGCAGTTCTTC
TRBV20-1	.	.	TRBJ2-7	CSASRGYEQYF	TGCAGTGCTAGTCGGGGATACGAGCAGTACTTC
TRBV5-4	.	TRBD2	TRBJ2-7	CASNAHTSDEQYF	TGTGCCAGCAACGCCCACACTAGCGACGAGCAGTACTTC
TRBV6-2/TRBV6-3	.	.	TRBJ2-1	CASSWGDNEQFF	TGTGCCAGCAGCTGGGGGGACAATGAGCAGTTCTTC
TRBV11-3	once	TRBD1	TRBJ2-5	CASTSDSDRENQETQYF	TGTGCCAGCACCTCAGATTCGGACAGGGAAAATCAAGAGACCCAGTACTTC
TRBV19	.	.	TRBJ2-6	CASSINGVGANVLTF	TGTGCCAGTAGTATCAACGGAGTTGGGGCCAACGTCCTGACTTTC
TRBV19	few	TRBD2	TRBJ2-3	CASSLVAGSTDTQYF	TGTGCCAGTAGCCTCGTAGCGGGGAGCACAGATACGCAGTATTTT
TRBV6-6	few	TRBD1	TRBJ1-2	CASSYPPGQDGGYTF	TGTGCCAGCAGTTACCCCCCGGGACAGGACGGTGGCTACACCTTC
TRBV5-4	few	.	TRBJ2-7	CASSFTGYEQYF	TGTGCCAGCAGCTTTACAGGGTACGAGCAGTACTTC
TRBV5-1	.	.	TRBJ1-2	CASSPIITGYGYTF	TGCGCCAGCAGCCCGATAATAACAGGGTATGGCTACACCTTC
TRBV7-2	.	.	TRBJ2-7	CASSFTGAAAYYEQYF	TGTGCCAGCAGCTTCACGGGAGCAGCAGCCTACTACGAGCAGTACTTC
TRBV5-1	.	TRBD2	TRBJ2-3	CASSLRLAGTTDTQYF	TGCGCCAGCAGCTTGAGACTAGCGGGGACCACAGATACGCAGTATTTT
TRBV6-4	.	TRBD1	TRBJ1-5	CASSPDRDQPQHF	TGTGCCAGCAGCCCCGACAGGGATCAGCCCCAGCATTTT
TRBV7-9	.	TRBD1	TRBJ2-1	CASSSSGQGTEQFF	TGTGCCAGCAGCTCCTCGGGACAGGGAACGGAGCAGTTCTTC
TRBV9	.	.	TRBJ1-2	CASSVDTGPGVYGYTF	TGTGCCAGCAGCGTAGACACTGGGCCGGGAGTCTATGGCTACACCTTC
TRBV6-4	.	TRBD2	TRBJ2-3	CASSDRSGASTDTQYF	TGTGCCAGCAGTGACCGAAGCGGGGCTAGCACAGATACGCAGTATTTT
TRBV14	few	TRBD2	TRBJ2-3	CASSQRLAGTDTQYF	TGTGCCAGCAGCCAAAGACTAGCAGGCACAGATACGCAGTATTTT
TRBV28	.	TRBD1	TRBJ1-5	CASSPGGAGNQPQHF	TGTGCCAGCAGCCCAGGGGGCGCGGGCAATCAGCCCCAGCATTTT
TRBV18	.	.	TRBJ1-1	CASLDQGSRNTEAFF	TGTGCCAGCTTAGACCAGGGTTCGAGGAACACTGAAGCTTTCTTT
TRBV5-1	.	TRBD1	TRBJ1-1	CASSSDRGLNTEAFF	TGCGCCAGCAGCTCTGACAGGGGGCTGAACACTGAAGCTTTCTTT
TRBV28	once	.	TRBJ1-4	CASSALVYNEKLFF	TGTGCCAGCAGTGCGTTGGTGTATAATGAAAAACTGTTTTTT
TRBV13	.	TRBD2	TRBJ2-1	CASSSRGGRNNEQFF	TGTGCCAGCAGCTCCCGGGGGGGCAGAAACAATGAGCAGTTCTTC
TRBV3-1/TRBV3-2	once	.	TRBJ2-2	CASSQGPGDTGELFF	TGTGCCAGCAGCCAAGGCCCCGGGGACACCGGGGAGCTGTTTTTT
TRBV4-1	.	.	TRBJ2-1	CASSQDREEQFF	TGCGCCAGCAGCCAAGATCGTGAGGAGCAGTTCTTC
TRBV6-1	.	.	TRBJ1-5	CASSEIPGLQPQHF	TGTGCCAGCAGTGAAATCCCAGGGCTTCAGCCCCAGCATTTT
TRBV19	few	.	TRBJ2-1	CASKMGATRYNEQFF	TGTGCCAGTAAAATGGGGGCAACCCGCTACAATGAGCAGTTCTTC
TRBV21-1	.	.	TRBJ1-1	CASSKIGSARNTEAFF	TGTGCCAGCAGCAAAATCGGTAGCGCCAGAAACACTGAAGCTTTCTTT
TRBV7-2	.	TRBD1	TRBJ1-1	CASSLETGDTEAFF	TGTGCCAGCAGCTTAGAAACAGGGGACACTGAAGCTTTCTTT
TRBV6-5	.	TRBD1	TRBJ1-1	CASSYRGPMNTEAFF	TGTGCCAGCAGTTACAGGGGGCCCATGAACACTGAAGCTTTCTTT
TRBV20-1	.	TRBD1	TRBJ1-2	CSAGTGAGVTF	TGCAGTGCTGGGACAGGGGCGGGGGTCACCTTC
TRBV12-3/TRBV12-4	.	.	TRBJ2-2	CGWDNNTGELFF	TGTGGGTGGGACAATAACACCGGGGAGCTGTTTTTT
TRBV13	.	TRBD1	TRBJ1-2	CASSLRGQGAYMDGYTF	TGTGCCAGCAGCTTGCGGGGACAGGGGGCTTATATGGATGGCTACACCTTC
TRBV11-2	.	TRBD1	TRBJ2-7	CASSFTDRGYEQYF	TGTGCCAGCAGCTTTACGGACAGGGGCTACGAGCAGTACTTC